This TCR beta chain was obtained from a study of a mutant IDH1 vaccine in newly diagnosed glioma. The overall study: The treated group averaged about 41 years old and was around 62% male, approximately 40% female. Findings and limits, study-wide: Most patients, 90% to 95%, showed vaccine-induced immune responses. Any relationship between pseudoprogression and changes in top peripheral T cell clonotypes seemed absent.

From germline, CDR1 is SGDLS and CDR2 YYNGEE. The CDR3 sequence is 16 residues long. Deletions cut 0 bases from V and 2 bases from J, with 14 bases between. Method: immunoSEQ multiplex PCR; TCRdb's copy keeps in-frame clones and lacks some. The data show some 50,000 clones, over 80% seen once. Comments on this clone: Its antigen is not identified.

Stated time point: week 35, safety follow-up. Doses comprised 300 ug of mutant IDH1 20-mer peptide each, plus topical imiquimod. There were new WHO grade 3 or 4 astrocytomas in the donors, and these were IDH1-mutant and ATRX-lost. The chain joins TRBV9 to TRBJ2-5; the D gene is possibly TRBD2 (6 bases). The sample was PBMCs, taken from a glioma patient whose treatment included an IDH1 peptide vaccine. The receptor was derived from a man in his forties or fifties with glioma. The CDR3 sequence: CASSVASGVSQETQYF. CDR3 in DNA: TGTGCCAGCAGCGTAGCCTCGGGAGTTTCTCAAGAGACCCAGTACTTC.